This is a list of T cell receptor beta chains from one sample in a study of blood T cell repertoires in COVID-19. The data were produced by immunoSEQ multiplex PCR, yet TCRdb's version contains in-frame clones alone and is incomplete. Among some 290,000 clones listed, 85% to 95% were seen once. Material for sequencing was PBMCs or T cells enriched from blood (not recorded which). These receptors all come from a woman aged 25-40 years who had been exposed to COVID-19. CDR3s include the opening cysteine and the closing phenylalanine or tryptophan. Fields, in order: J gene, clone size, D gene, V gene, CDR3 DNA, CDR3 protein. D genes are given only for firm matches. Clone size appears in some rows only: once, few, many, or a class for an expanded clone.

j_gene: TRBJ1-3
abundance: NA
d_gene: NA
v_gene: TRBV4-2
CDR3nt: TGTGCCAGCAGCCAAGAGGGAGGGGCCGGAAACATCATATATTTT
CDR3aa: CASSQEGGAGNIIYF

j_gene: TRBJ2-1
abundance: once
d_gene: TRBD1
v_gene: TRBV5-6
CDR3nt: TGTGCCAGCAGCCCGGGGACAGGGGTAGATGAGCAGTTCTTC
CDR3aa: CASSPGTGVDEQFF

j_gene: TRBJ1-6
abundance: NA
d_gene: NA
v_gene: TRBV15
CDR3nt: TGTGCCACCAGCAGAGTACATGATAATTCACCCCTCCACTTT
CDR3aa: CATSRVHDNSPLHF

j_gene: TRBJ1-2
abundance: NA
d_gene: NA
v_gene: TRBV5-4
CDR3nt: TGTGCCAGCAGCTTGTACGGACAGAGTTATTTACGCCTATATGGCTACACCTTC
CDR3aa: CASSLYGQSYLRLYGYTF

j_gene: TRBJ1-5
abundance: NA
d_gene: NA
v_gene: TRBV29-1
CDR3nt: TGCAGCGTTGGCGGACTGAGCAATCAGCCCCAGCATTTT
CDR3aa: CSVGGLSNQPQHF

j_gene: TRBJ1-2
abundance: NA
d_gene: NA
v_gene: TRBV10-3
CDR3nt: TGTGCCGGCCGAAGAGCAGGGTATGGCTACACCTTC
CDR3aa: CAGRRAGYGYTF

j_gene: TRBJ1-5
abundance: NA
d_gene: TRBD1
v_gene: TRBV18
CDR3nt: TGTGCCAGCTCACCATTCGGGACAGGGGGCTTGAGCAATCAGCCCCAGCATTTT
CDR3aa: CASSPFGTGGLSNQPQHF

j_gene: TRBJ2-7
abundance: NA
d_gene: NA
v_gene: TRBV7-9
CDR3nt: TGTGCCAGCAGCAACGGACTCAGCTACGAGCAGTACTTC
CDR3aa: CASSNGLSYEQYF

j_gene: TRBJ1-2
abundance: NA
d_gene: NA
v_gene: TRBV9
CDR3nt: TGTGCCAGCAGCGTCGACGGGGAGGGGTACTATGGCTACACCTTC
CDR3aa: CASSVDGEGYYGYTF

j_gene: TRBJ2-3
abundance: NA
d_gene: TRBD2
v_gene: TRBV27
CDR3nt: TGTGCCAGCAGTTTGTTAGCGGGCCGTAGCACAGATACGCAGTATTTT
CDR3aa: CASSLLAGRSTDTQYF

j_gene: TRBJ2-3
abundance: NA
d_gene: TRBD2
v_gene: TRBV7-3
CDR3nt: TGTGCCAGCAGCTTACAACACGGGGGGATCACAGATACGCAGTATTTT
CDR3aa: CASSLQHGGITDTQYF

j_gene: TRBJ1-6
abundance: NA
d_gene: TRBD1
v_gene: TRBV5-1
CDR3nt: TGCGCCAGCAGCTCCTCCGGGACAGGGCTTAATAATTCACCCCTCCACTTT
CDR3aa: CASSSSGTGLNNSPLHF

j_gene: TRBJ1-2
abundance: NA
d_gene: TRBD1
v_gene: TRBV5-1
CDR3nt: TGCGCCAGCAGCCGGGACAGAAACTATGGCTACACCTTC
CDR3aa: CASSRDRNYGYTF

j_gene: TRBJ1-6
abundance: NA
d_gene: NA
v_gene: TRBV29-1
CDR3nt: TGCAGCGTCGCCACAGGATATAATTCACCCCTCCACTTT
CDR3aa: CSVATGYNSPLHF

j_gene: TRBJ2-1
abundance: NA
d_gene: TRBD2
v_gene: TRBV28
CDR3nt: TGTGCCAGCAGTCCTGGGACTAGCGGGGGGGGCAATGAGCAGTTCTTC
CDR3aa: CASSPGTSGGGNEQFF

j_gene: TRBJ2-3
abundance: once
d_gene: NA
v_gene: TRBV30
CDR3nt: TGTGCCAGAGCCAGGGGAGATACGCAGTATTTT
CDR3aa: CARARGDTQYF

j_gene: TRBJ2-3
abundance: NA
d_gene: TRBD1
v_gene: TRBV7-9
CDR3nt: TGTGCCAGCAGCCAGGGACAGGCGAGCACAGATACGCAGTATTTT
CDR3aa: CASSQGQASTDTQYF

j_gene: TRBJ2-7
abundance: NA
d_gene: TRBD1
v_gene: TRBV9
CDR3nt: TGTGCCAGCAGCGTGGCAGGGGGCGGGTACGAGCAGTACTTC
CDR3aa: CASSVAGGGYEQYF

j_gene: TRBJ1-4
abundance: NA
d_gene: NA
v_gene: TRBV11-2
CDR3nt: TGTGCCAGCAGCTTAGGTCTTCTCAATGAAAAACTGTTTTTT
CDR3aa: CASSLGLLNEKLFF

j_gene: TRBJ2-1
abundance: NA
d_gene: TRBD2
v_gene: TRBV4-2
CDR3nt: TGTGCCAGCAGCCCCACGGGGCTAGCGGGGGGGCGGTCCGGTGAGCAGTTCTTC
CDR3aa: CASSPTGLAGGRSGEQFF

j_gene: TRBJ2-3
abundance: NA
d_gene: TRBD2
v_gene: TRBV7-2
CDR3nt: TGTGCCAGCAGCTTCAGACTAGCGGGGGCCACAGATACGCAGTATTTT
CDR3aa: CASSFRLAGATDTQYF

j_gene: TRBJ1-2
abundance: NA
d_gene: NA
v_gene: TRBV6-5
CDR3nt: TGTGCCAGCAGTTACGGGGGCCAAAAAGGCTACACCTTC
CDR3aa: CASSYGGQKGYTF

j_gene: TRBJ1-2
abundance: NA
d_gene: NA
v_gene: TRBV9
CDR3nt: TGTGCCAGCAGCCGAGGACAGAACTATGGCTACACCTTC
CDR3aa: CASSRGQNYGYTF

j_gene: TRBJ2-1
abundance: NA
d_gene: TRBD1
v_gene: TRBV9
CDR3nt: TGTGCCAGCAGCCTCGGACAGGGGACCTACAATGAGCAGTTCTTC
CDR3aa: CASSLGQGTYNEQFF

j_gene: TRBJ2-4
abundance: NA
d_gene: TRBD2
v_gene: TRBV4-1
CDR3nt: TGCGCCAGCAGCCAACCCGGACTAGCGCTCGTCAAAAACATTCAGTACTTC
CDR3aa: CASSQPGLALVKNIQYF

j_gene: TRBJ2-7
abundance: NA
d_gene: NA
v_gene: TRBV7-7
CDR3nt: TGTGCCAGCAGCCTCGGGGCGGGGAGCTCCTACGAGCAGTACTTC
CDR3aa: CASSLGAGSSYEQYF

j_gene: TRBJ1-2
abundance: NA
d_gene: TRBD1
v_gene: TRBV9
CDR3nt: TGTGCCAGCAGCGTAGTCCACAGGGGACCTCAACGAGGCTACACCTTC
CDR3aa: CASSVVHRGPQRGYTF

j_gene: TRBJ1-1
abundance: NA
d_gene: NA
v_gene: TRBV4-1
CDR3nt: TGCGCCAGCAGCCCGGTTTTTGGTAGGGGCACTGAAGCTTTCTTT
CDR3aa: CASSPVFGRGTEAFF

j_gene: TRBJ1-6
abundance: once
d_gene: NA
v_gene: TRBV4-2
CDR3nt: TGTGCCAGCAGCCAAGATGGCGGGAGCTCCTATAATTCACCCCTCCACTTT
CDR3aa: CASSQDGGSSYNSPLHF

j_gene: TRBJ1-3
abundance: once
d_gene: NA
v_gene: TRBV7-9
CDR3nt: TGTGCCAGCAGCCCCCCGGAGTTCTCTGGAAACACCATATATTTT
CDR3aa: CASSPPEFSGNTIYF

j_gene: TRBJ1-2
abundance: NA
d_gene: TRBD1
v_gene: TRBV5-1
CDR3nt: TGCGCCAGCAGCCCTACAGGGGGGGCAAATGGCTACACCTTC
CDR3aa: CASSPTGGANGYTF

j_gene: TRBJ1-1
abundance: NA
d_gene: TRBD1
v_gene: TRBV5-1
CDR3nt: TGCGCCAGCAGCTGGACAGGGTCGGGCACTGAAGCTTTCTTT
CDR3aa: CASSWTGSGTEAFF

j_gene: TRBJ2-7
abundance: NA
d_gene: NA
v_gene: TRBV27
CDR3nt: TGTGCCACCGCGACCGACAGGTCCGAGCAGTACTTC
CDR3aa: CATATDRSEQYF

j_gene: TRBJ2-3
abundance: NA
d_gene: TRBD1
v_gene: TRBV5-1
CDR3nt: TGCGCCAGCAGCTTCGACAGGGGGCTTGGCACAGATACGCAGTATTTT
CDR3aa: CASSFDRGLGTDTQYF

j_gene: TRBJ1-2
abundance: NA
d_gene: NA
v_gene: TRBV2
CDR3nt: TGTGCCAGCACCGAGCCAGGCTATGGCTACACCTTC
CDR3aa: CASTEPGYGYTF

j_gene: TRBJ1-1
abundance: once
d_gene: TRBD1
v_gene: TRBV6-5
CDR3nt: TGTGCCAGCAGTCCAGGGGGCATGAACACTGAAGCTTTCTTT
CDR3aa: CASSPGGMNTEAFF

j_gene: TRBJ1-3
abundance: NA
d_gene: NA
v_gene: TRBV12-1
CDR3nt: TGTGCCAGCAGCTTTTGGGGGCGCAGGCCTGGAAACACCATATATTTT
CDR3aa: CASSFWGRRPGNTIYF

j_gene: TRBJ2-3
abundance: NA
d_gene: NA
v_gene: TRBV21-1
CDR3nt: TGTGCCAGCATCGGACAGTGCACAGATACGCAGTATTTT
CDR3aa: CASIGQCTDTQYF

j_gene: TRBJ1-1
abundance: NA
d_gene: NA
v_gene: TRBV19
CDR3nt: TGTGCCAGTACCCATTGGGAGACCCTGACCACTGAAGCTTTCTTT
CDR3aa: CASTHWETLTTEAFF

j_gene: TRBJ2-1
abundance: once
d_gene: TRBD2
v_gene: TRBV4-2
CDR3nt: TGTGCCAGCAGCCAAGAACTAGCGGGGGGTCAGCAGTTCTTC
CDR3aa: CASSQELAGGQQFF

j_gene: TRBJ1-1
abundance: NA
d_gene: TRBD1
v_gene: TRBV7-9
CDR3nt: TGTGCCAGCAGCTTAGAGGGGGCCCGGCTCGAGTACTACACTGAAGCTTTCTTT
CDR3aa: CASSLEGARLEYYTEAFF

j_gene: TRBJ2-7
abundance: NA
d_gene: NA
v_gene: TRBV18
CDR3nt: TGTGCCAGCTCACAGGTTCAGGGTGTTTTCGAGCAGTACTTC
CDR3aa: CASSQVQGVFEQYF

j_gene: TRBJ1-2
abundance: NA
d_gene: NA
v_gene: TRBV5-1
CDR3nt: TGCGCCAGCAGCAGAGACGCGGGGGGCTACACCTTC
CDR3aa: CASSRDAGGYTF

j_gene: TRBJ1-4
abundance: NA
d_gene: NA
v_gene: TRBV27
CDR3nt: TGTGCCAGCAGCAGACCGGGAGAGACGGAAAAACTGTTTTTT
CDR3aa: CASSRPGETEKLFF

j_gene: TRBJ1-6
abundance: NA
d_gene: TRBD1
v_gene: TRBV6-2/TRBV6-3
CDR3nt: TGTGCCAGCAGTTACTCGATGACAGGGGACAATTCACCCCTCCACTTT
CDR3aa: CASSYSMTGDNSPLHF

j_gene: TRBJ1-4
abundance: NA
d_gene: NA
v_gene: TRBV30
CDR3nt: TGTGCCTGGAGTGGACAGATAGAAAAACTGTTTTTT
CDR3aa: CAWSGQIEKLFF

j_gene: TRBJ2-2
abundance: NA
d_gene: NA
v_gene: TRBV13
CDR3nt: TGTGCCAGCAGCCCCTACAGTGAGAACACCGGGGAGCTGTTTTTT
CDR3aa: CASSPYSENTGELFF

j_gene: TRBJ1-1
abundance: NA
d_gene: NA
v_gene: TRBV20-1
CDR3nt: TGCAGTGCTAGAGTAAAACAAGAAGCTTTCTTT
CDR3aa: CSARVKQEAFF

j_gene: TRBJ1-1
abundance: NA
d_gene: NA
v_gene: TRBV6-5
CDR3nt: TGTGCCAGCAGCCCGACATGGGAGGGCACTGAAGCTTTCTTT
CDR3aa: CASSPTWEGTEAFF

j_gene: TRBJ2-1
abundance: once
d_gene: TRBD2
v_gene: TRBV4-2
CDR3nt: TGTGCCAGCAGCCAAGATCTGGCTAGCGGGGGGTCCTACAATGAGCAGTTCTTC
CDR3aa: CASSQDLASGGSYNEQFF

j_gene: TRBJ2-7
abundance: NA
d_gene: TRBD1
v_gene: TRBV11-2
CDR3nt: TGTGCCAGCAGCATGGGACAGGGGATTCTTGAGCAGTACTTC
CDR3aa: CASSMGQGILEQYF

j_gene: TRBJ2-3
abundance: NA
d_gene: TRBD2
v_gene: TRBV7-3
CDR3nt: TGTGCCAGCAGCTTACTCCCTACAGCGGGGCTCACAGATACGCAGTATTTT
CDR3aa: CASSLLPTAGLTDTQYF

j_gene: TRBJ2-3
abundance: NA
d_gene: NA
v_gene: TRBV7-8
CDR3nt: TGTGCCAGCAGCTTAGTTCCCCGGGACACAGATACGCAGTATTTT
CDR3aa: CASSLVPRDTDTQYF

j_gene: TRBJ2-1
abundance: NA
d_gene: TRBD2
v_gene: TRBV24-1
CDR3nt: TGTGCCACCAGTGATTTTAGACGGGGGGCCTACAATGAGCAGTTCTTC
CDR3aa: CATSDFRRGAYNEQFF

j_gene: TRBJ1-6
abundance: few
d_gene: NA
v_gene: TRBV30
CDR3nt: TGTGCCTGGAGGGGGAAGGGGGACCATGCTATTACACCCCTCCACTTT
CDR3aa: CAWRGKGDHAITPLHF

j_gene: TRBJ2-6
abundance: NA
d_gene: TRBD1
v_gene: TRBV5-6
CDR3nt: TGTGCCAGCAGCCTCTGGACAGGGTGGAACTCTGGGGCCAACGTCCTGACTTTC
CDR3aa: CASSLWTGWNSGANVLTF

j_gene: TRBJ1-5
abundance: NA
d_gene: NA
v_gene: TRBV7-2
CDR3nt: TGTGCCAGCAGCCCCCGGGGTCGCAATCAGCCCCAGCATTTT
CDR3aa: CASSPRGRNQPQHF